This T cell receptor (beta chain) was sequenced during a study of shared clonotypes between healthy human individuals. A note on this clone: Its antigen is undetermined.

The study, taken as a whole, reports: Larger estimated richness was generally seen in naive subsets than in memory subsets.

Splitting of each subset's genomic DNA was done evenly across several immunoSEQ plates. It was about 190 ng DNA, around 32,000 T cell genomes, that sorted-subset replicate PCRs used. This table comes from immunoSEQ multiplex PCR, and its TCRdb copy is limited to in-frame clones, with some not included. This table holds some 500,000 clones, roughly 95% found once. Memory CD4+ cells were the fraction left after CD45RA+ naive selection. V lost 7 bases and J 9 bases, leaving 22 bases between the germline ends. Germline V gene sequence: CDR1 LNHDA, CDR2 SQIVND (reference sequence). The CDR3 is 15 amino acids.

The sample comprised naive CD4+ T cells sorted from blood. The subset: CD45RA+ positively selected. V gene TRBV19 combines with J gene TRBJ2-1; D possibly uses TRBD1 or TRBD2 (5 bases each). The TCR sequence derives from a young woman in good health. CDR3 amino acids: CASTLEGNKFGEQFF. For the CDR3, the DNA is TGTGCCAGTACCCTCGAGGGGAATAAGTTCGGTGAGCAGTTCTTC. Drawing the rest from reference TRBV19 and TRBJ2-1, the complete variable domain is DGGITQSPKYLFRKEGQNVTLSCEQNLNHDAMYWYRQDPGQGLRLIYYSQIVNDFQKGDIAEGYSVSREKKESFPLTVTSAQKNPTAFYLCASTLEGNKFGEQFFGPGTRLTVL.